One and the same sample provided the 15 T cell receptor beta chains below, sequenced in a study of regulatory T cells in long-lasting Graves disease. Relying on iRepertoire HTBI primers and Arm-PCR of CDR3 regions, the team built TCR beta libraries. Each CDR3 protein gets one entry after TCRdb re-called the multiplex PCR reads with MiXCR. The sample includes about 540,000 distinct CDR3 sequences, less than 15% of them seen just once. The time point: newly diagnosed GD, antithyroid drugs for less than 3 months. Isolated PBMC RNA provided the starting material for the TCR library. The same sample was also used in a study of T cells in Graves' hyperthyroidism and ophthalmopathy.

The input for sequencing was peripheral blood mononuclear cells (PBMCs), taken at new diagnosis, from a patient treated with antithyroid drugs. The origin of the receptors is a man aged 30 to 45 with Graves disease.

This clonotype was found many times. V gene TRBV5-8 combines with J gene TRBJ1-2; TRBD1 aligns across 8 bases. J was trimmed by 4 bases and V by 6 bases; bases with no gene match: 17. The CDR3 has 17 residues. The germline CDR1 and CDR2 sequences are SGHTS and YDEGEE. The CDR3 DNA reads as TGTGCCAGCACTCGGACAGGGCGGGACTCGTGGATCTATGGCTACACCTTC. Protein: CASTRTGRDSWIYGYTF. Supplemented by reference TRBV5-8 and TRBJ1-2, the full variable domain reads EAGVTQSPTHLIKTRGQQATLRCSPISGHTSVYWYQQALGLGLQFLLWYDEGEERNRGNFPPRFSGRQFPNYSSELNVNALELEDSALYLCASTRTGRDSWIYGYTFGSGTRLTVV.

In its sample, this clonotype was seen many times. V and J are TRBV20-1 and TRBJ2-1, with 14 bases identical to TRBD2. This CDR3 region has 14 residues. V was clipped by 3 bases and J by 5 bases; unmatched bases: 0. Germline V CDR1 and CDR2: DFQATT, SNEGSKA (reference sequence). CDR3 region: CSARGLAGDNEQFF. CDR3 in DNA: TGCAGTGCTAGGGGACTAGCGGGAGACAATGAGCAGTTCTTC.

The chain links TRBV6-9 to TRBJ2-3, with D possibly being TRBD1 (5 bases). The CDR3 is made up of 12 amino acids. V was pared by 3 bases and J by 8 bases, with 9 bases between. Germline CDR1 reads MNHGY; CDR2 reads SVAAGI. CDR3 nucleotides: TGTGCCAGCAGTTACTTTAGGGGTACGCAGTATTTT. Protein product: CASSYFRGTQYF.

This clonotype was picked up many times. The chain uses TRBV7-2 and TRBJ2-7; 9 positions match TRBD1. CDR1 and CDR2 (germline): SGHTA, FQGNSA. V shed 5 bases and J 7 bases; nucleotides not matched to a gene: 9. The length of the CDR3 is 14 residues. The CDR3 DNA sequence: TGTGCCAGCAGCCCGGGACAGGGAGGGAAAGAGCAGTACTTC. It is translated as CASSPGQGGKEQYF.

V gene TRBV19 combines with J gene TRBJ2-3; 9 bases map to TRBD2. This CDR3 has 14 amino acids. Trimming cost V 4 bases and J 6 bases; bases outside gene matches: 5. Germline loops: CDR1 LNHDA, CDR2 SQIVND (reference sequence). The CDR3: CASSRGTSSDTQYF. The CDR3 bases are TGTGCCAGTAGTAGAGGGACTAGCAGCGATACGCAGTATTTT. Variable domain in full (rest from reference TRBV19 and TRBJ2-3): DGGITQSPKYLFRKEGQNVTLSCEQNLNHDAMYWYRQDPGQGLRLIYYSQIVNDFQKGDIAEGYSVSREKKESFPLTVTSAQKNPTAFYLCASSRGTSSDTQYFGPGTRLTVL.

The chain couples TRBV3-1 to TRBJ2-3, with a tentative D call TRBD1 (6 bases). Trimming removed 0 bases at V and 6 bases at J, with 13 bases between. CDR1 is LGHDT and CDR2 is YNNKEL in the germline V gene (reference sequence). The CDR3 has 15 amino acids. In DNA form, the CDR3 reads TGTGCCAGCAGCCAAGAAGGGGCGCAGGGGGATACGCAGTATTTT. Translated, it gives CASSQEGAQGDTQYF.

In its sample, this clonotype was seen a few times. The V gene is TRBV25-1, the J gene TRBJ2-2; D may be TRBD2 (6 bases). The V end was cut by 2 bases, the J end by 6 bases, with 10 bases between. The CDR3 extends over 14 amino acids. Looked up from germline, CDR1 is MGHDK and CDR2 is SYGVNS. As DNA, the CDR3 is TGTGCCAGCAGTGAACCGCGGGACCCCGGGGAGCTGTTTTTT. It specifies CASSEPRDPGELFF.

This clonotype was seen at least ten times. For the CDR3, the DNA is TGTGCCAGTAGTATCTCTTCCGGGCGAAAGACCCAGTACTTC. Protein product: CASSISSGRKTQYF. The genes are TRBV19 and TRBJ2-5, with D uncertain. The V gene lost 3 bases and the J gene lost 6 bases, with 14 bases spanning the gap. The CDR3 length is 14 residues. Germline V gives CDR1 LNHDA, CDR2 SQIVND (reference sequence).

This clonotype was counted at least ten times. This sequence joins TRBV5-1 and TRBJ2-1, with 10 nucleotides matching TRBD2. CDR1 and CDR2 from the germline V gene are SGHRS and YFSETQ. CDR3 length: 18 residues. The V segment lost 0 bases and the J segment 4 bases; nucleotides outside the gene matches: 10. The CDR3 coding sequence is TGCGCCAGCAGCTTGGGCGCTAGCGGGAGCCTCCCTTACAATGAGCAGTTCTTC. Protein product: CASSLGASGSLPYNEQFF.

This clonotype was seen repeatedly, ten times or more. The chain combines TRBV5-1 with TRBJ2-7; 7 positions match TRBD2. The CDR3 spans 16 residues. Germline-derived CDR1 and CDR2 are SGHRS and YFSETQ. Losses at the gene ends were 1 base for V and 0 bases for J; bases not matched to a gene: 7. The CDR3 loop is CASSLRAGAGSYEQYF. CDR3 nucleotide sequence: TGCGCCAGCAGCTTGAGGGCGGGAGCGGGCTCCTACGAGCAGTACTTC.

This clonotype was counted at least ten times. This CDR3 reads CSAREGQGAGRQETQYF. The CDR3 DNA follows: TGCAGTGCTAGAGAGGGACAGGGGGCGGGACGGCAAGAGACCCAGTACTTC. The chain employs TRBV20-1 and TRBJ2-5; 12 bases match TRBD1. Germline CDR1 DFQATT, CDR2 SNEGSKA (reference sequence). The junction had 7 bases not matched to a gene; V was cut back by 0 bases and J by 2 bases. The CDR3 runs 17 residues.

This clonotype was counted between two and nine times. One base away lies a much larger clone, so this may be a sequencing read error. The chain is built from TRBV27 and TRBJ2-7; 8 nucleotides align to TRBD1. The CDR3 is 16 residues long. Germline-derived CDR1 and CDR2 are MNHEY and SMNVEV (reference sequence). V was clipped by 4 bases and J by 3 bases; unmatched bases: 11. The CDR3 DNA is TGTGCCAGCAGTTCGCAGGGGGCTAAACTATACTACGAGCAGTACTTC. It encodes CASSSQGAKLYYEQYF.

This clonotype showed up many times. The V and J genes are TRBV5-1 and TRBJ2-2, with unresolved D. The CDR3 extends over 15 amino acids. CDR1 is SGHRS, CDR2 YFSETQ, per germline. V was shortened by 0 bases and J by 4 bases, with 10 bases between the two germline ends. CDR3 nucleotide sequence: TGCGCCAGCAGCTTGGCCGGCCACCTCACCGGGGAGCTGTTTTTT. Translated, it gives CASSLAGHLTGELFF.

This clonotype was detected ten times or more. This chain joins TRBV27 and TRBJ2-2; the D gene is possibly TRBD2 (5 bases). From germline, CDR1 is MNHEY and CDR2 SMNVEV (reference sequence). With 6 bases removed from V and 1 base from J, the gap between germline ends came to 15 bases. CDR3 length: 16 residues. CDR3 residues: CASSVSPAENTGELFF. Written as DNA, the CDR3 is TGTGCCAGCAGCGTTTCGCCAGCGGAGAACACCGGGGAGCTGTTTTTT.

This clonotype occurred a few times. The V call is TRBV28, the J call TRBJ2-7, with 8 nucleotides matching TRBD1. The CDR3 is 14 residues long. Per germline, CDR1 MDHEN and CDR2 SYDVKM. V was clipped by 5 bases and J by 5 bases; unmatched bases: 8. CDR3 protein: CASSQDRGVNEQYF. CDR3 bases: TGTGCCAGCAGTCAAGACAGGGGAGTCAACGAGCAGTACTTC.